The source of this TCR beta chain is a study of T-cell reconstitution after alpha-beta-depleted transplantation in children (dated by TCRdb to about 2016). About the study as a whole: Using TCR repertoire profiling, the study quantitatively followed how T-cell immune reconstitution unfolded in children after TCRalphabeta/CD19-depleted allogeneic hematopoietic cell transplantation.

Receptors were amplified or captured by PCR. Sequencing was performed on an Illumina HiSeq 2500. Molecular barcoding was employed in the preparation of TCR libraries, with unique molecular identifiers being used to normalize TCRbeta repertoire quantification. Using fastp at Q25 and MiXCR, TCRdb reprocessed the public reads and kept productive beta chains. All rows with the same CDR3 protein become a single entry with the most common DNA and genes. The sample data list 600,000 to 700,000 distinct CDR3 sequences, and 13% of these were observed just once. The ten largest clones represent 0.79% of the sample. This clonotype was counted a few times. The clone's antigen remains unknown. Per-nucleotide qualities are absent, and no much larger clonotype sits a single base away. In the paper's terms, the treatment or condition label means: allogeneic hematopoietic cell transplantation with graft depleted of TCRalphabeta T cells and CD19 B cells. TCRalphabeta/CD19-depleted allogeneic hematopoietic cell grafts were given to the transplant recipients, all of whom were children.

Results and caveats for the whole study, not just this receptor: The high TCRbeta diversity at day 60 in some patients was ascribed to recipient T cells and intrathymic progenitors that had survived conditioning. Hyperexpanded clone frequencies declined over subsequent months; after one year, T-cell counts and TCRbeta diversity were mostly attributed to newly produced T cells. The apparently early recovery of alphabetaT-cell counts about two months after transplant reportedly depended on only several hundred rapidly expanded clones that came from non-depleted graft cells.

There are 17 amino acids in the CDR3, from cysteine to phenylalanine inclusive. Only the CDR3 portion is preserved as DNA: 51 bases, with reading frame beginning at the first base. CDR1 and CDR2 (LGHDT, YNNKEL) derive from the germline V gene (reference sequence). V loses 2 bases, J loses 5 bases, and the germline ends lie 19 bases apart. The receptor's source is a girl aged 2 to 10 with congenital amegakaryocytic thrombocytopenia, due to receive a stem cell transplant. The rearrangement combines TRBV3-1 with TRBJ2-4; the D gene is perhaps TRBD2, on 5 matching bases. The sequencing here drew on PBMCs, taken before TCRalphabeta/CD19-depleted stem cell transplant. CDR3 reads: CASSQSHGEYGENIQYF. The DNA reads as follows: TGTGCCAGCAGCCAAAGCCACGGGGAGTACGGGGAAAACATTCAGTACTTC. With all but the CDR3 taken from the reference TRBV3-1 and TRBJ2-4 genes, the full variable domain is: DTAVSQTPKYLVTQMGNDKSIKCEQNLGHDTMYWYKQDSKKFLKIMFSYNNKELIINETVPNRFSPKSPDKAHLNLHINSLELGDSAVYFCASSQSHGEYGENIQYFGAGTRLSVL.